This section outlines one T cell receptor beta chain sequence together with its context. These data originate in a study of control samples from healthy donors and cancer patients. The repertoire was sequenced with immunoSEQ multiplex PCR; TCRdb's copy has only in-frame clones and lacks some. Of 170,000 or so clones in the sample, roughly 89% were seen once. This TCR was sampled from a woman between 45 and 60 years old in good health. The material sequenced was blood.

CDR3 sequence reads: CASSGSESSPLHF. CDR3 DNA sequence: TGCGCCAGCAGTGGTAGTGAAAGTTCACCCCTCCACTTT. This rearrangement joins TRBV5-1 to TRBJ1-6; D uncertain. Trimming stripped 5 bases from V and 9 bases from J, with 12 bases between. The germline V gene encodes CDR1 SGHRS and CDR2 YFSETQ. The CDR3 is 13 amino acids.